This T cell receptor beta chain was observed in a study of post-analysis software for immune sequencing data. Study results and caveats: Four or five TRBV segments were significantly more frequent in patients than in controls. TRBV5-6, TRBV5-1 and TRBV20-1 were among these segments. A significant reduction in normalized Chao1 diversity was observed in multiple sclerosis patients versus controls.

Concerning this clonotype itself: The antigen remains unidentified.

Unique molecular identifiers featured in each of the TCR beta cDNA libraries. MiXCR, run by TCRdb on the PCR reads, gives a single entry per CDR3 protein. The data show hundreds of thousands of distinct CDR3 sequences, around 40% seen once. The CDR3 totals 15 residues. Trimming took off 0 bases at V and 5 bases at J, with 12 bases between the two ends. Looked up from germline, CDR1 is SGHDN and CDR2 is FVKESK. Sequences were obtained from blood. This TCR was sampled from a girl under 18 with multiple sclerosis. The genes are TRBV14 and TRBJ2-3, with D unresolved. Here the CDR3 reads CASSQEVRLEDTQYF. In DNA form, the CDR3 reads TGTGCCAGCAGCCAAGAGGTGCGGCTAGAAGATACGCAGTATTTT.